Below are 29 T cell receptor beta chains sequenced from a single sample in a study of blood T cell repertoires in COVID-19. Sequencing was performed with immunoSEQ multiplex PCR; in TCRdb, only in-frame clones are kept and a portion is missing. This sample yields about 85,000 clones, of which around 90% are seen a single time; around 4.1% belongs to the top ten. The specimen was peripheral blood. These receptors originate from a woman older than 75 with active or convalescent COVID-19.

CDR3 in DNA: TGCGCCAGCAGCATGACAGCGAACACTGAAGCTTTCTTT. Translating it yields CASSMTANTEAFF. This chain links TRBV5-1 with TRBJ1-1; possible D gene TRBD1, 5 bases. V was shortened by 4 bases and J by 1 base, with 8 bases between the two germline ends. CDR1 is SGHRS, CDR2 YFSETQ, per germline. The CDR3 extends over 13 amino acids.

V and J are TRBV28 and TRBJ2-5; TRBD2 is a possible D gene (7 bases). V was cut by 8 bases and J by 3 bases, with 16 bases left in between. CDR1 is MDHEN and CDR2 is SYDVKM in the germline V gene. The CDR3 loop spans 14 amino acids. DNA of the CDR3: TGTGCCAGCGCGGGGGACATCCGAAAAGAGACCCAGTACTTC. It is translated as CASAGDIRKETQYF.

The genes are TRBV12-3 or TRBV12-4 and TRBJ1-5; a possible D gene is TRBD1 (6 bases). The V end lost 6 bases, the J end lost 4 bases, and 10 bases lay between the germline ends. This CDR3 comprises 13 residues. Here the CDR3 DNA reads TGTGCCAGCAGGCCCACAGGGAATCAGCCCCAGCATTTT. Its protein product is CASRPTGNQPQHF.

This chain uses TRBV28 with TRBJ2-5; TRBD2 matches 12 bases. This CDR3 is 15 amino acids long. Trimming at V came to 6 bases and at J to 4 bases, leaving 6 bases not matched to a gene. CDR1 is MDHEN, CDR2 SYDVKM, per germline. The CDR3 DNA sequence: TGTGCCAGCAGCCCCGAGGGACTAGCGGGAGAGACCCAGTACTTC. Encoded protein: CASSPEGLAGETQYF. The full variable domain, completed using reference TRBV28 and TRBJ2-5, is DVKVTQSSRYLVKRTGEKVFLECVQDMDHENMFWYRQDPGLGLRLIYFSYDVKMKEKGDIPEGYSVSREKKERFSLILESASTNQTSMYLCASSPEGLAGETQYFGPGTRLLVL.

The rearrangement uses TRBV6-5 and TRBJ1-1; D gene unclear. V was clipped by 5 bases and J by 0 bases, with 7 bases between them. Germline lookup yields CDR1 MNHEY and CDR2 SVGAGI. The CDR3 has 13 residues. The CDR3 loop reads CASSPQMNTEAFF. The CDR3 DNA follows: TGTGCCAGCAGTCCCCAGATGAACACTGAAGCTTTCTTT.

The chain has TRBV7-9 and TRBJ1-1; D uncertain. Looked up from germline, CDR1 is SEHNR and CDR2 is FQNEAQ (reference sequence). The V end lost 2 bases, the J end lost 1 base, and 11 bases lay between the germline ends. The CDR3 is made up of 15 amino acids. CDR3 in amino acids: CASSLIGAGNTEAFF. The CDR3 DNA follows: TGTGCCAGCAGCTTAATCGGAGCGGGGAACACTGAAGCTTTCTTT.

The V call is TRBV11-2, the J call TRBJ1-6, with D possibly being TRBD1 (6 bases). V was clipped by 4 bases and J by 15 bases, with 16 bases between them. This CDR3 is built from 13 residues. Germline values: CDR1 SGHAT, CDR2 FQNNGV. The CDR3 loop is CASSSSGGGILHF. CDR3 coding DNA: TGTGCCAGCAGCTCCTCGGGAGGGGGTATCCTCCACTTT.

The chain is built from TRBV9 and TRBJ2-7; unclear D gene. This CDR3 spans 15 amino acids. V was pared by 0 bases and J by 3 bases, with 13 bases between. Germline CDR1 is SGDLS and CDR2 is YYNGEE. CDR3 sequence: CASSVGSSLVYEQYF. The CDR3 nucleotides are TGTGCCAGCAGCGTAGGTAGTAGTCTTGTCTACGAGCAGTACTTC.

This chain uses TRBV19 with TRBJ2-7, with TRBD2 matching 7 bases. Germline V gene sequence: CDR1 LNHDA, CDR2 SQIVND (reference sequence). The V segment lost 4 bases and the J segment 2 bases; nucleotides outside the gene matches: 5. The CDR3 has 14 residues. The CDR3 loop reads CASSTTGLAYEQYF. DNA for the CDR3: TGTGCCAGTAGTACTACAGGACTAGCCTACGAGCAGTACTTC.

The CDR3 spells CASTSVGAKGRQHF. DNA of the CDR3: TGTGCCAGCACTTCAGTGGGGGCCAAGGGTCGCCAGCATTTT. This chain joins TRBV28 and TRBJ1-5; D may be TRBD1 (6 bases). Germline CDR1 reads MDHEN; CDR2 reads SYDVKM. Trimming pared 7 bases from V and 12 bases from J, leaving 22 bases between. This CDR3 is built from 14 residues.

The CDR3: CASSLEDKQYF. The CDR3 DNA reads as TGTGCCAGCAGTTTAGAGGACAAACAGTACTTC. The chain uses TRBV12-3 or TRBV12-4 and TRBJ2-5; tentative D call: TRBD1 (5 bases). The CDR3 runs to 11 residues. Trimming took 1 base from V and 11 from J, leaving 8 bases between them.

This chain's CDR3 is CSATDPGTGRTDTQYF. DNA for the CDR3: TGCAGTGCTACTGACCCCGGGACAGGGCGCACAGATACGCAGTATTTT. The V call is TRBV20-1, the J call TRBJ2-3; 9 bases are a match to TRBD1. The CDR3 totals 16 residues. Germline values: CDR1 DFQATT, CDR2 SNEGSKA (reference sequence). The J segment lost 1 base and the V segment lost 4 bases, leaving 9 bases of the junction unmatched.

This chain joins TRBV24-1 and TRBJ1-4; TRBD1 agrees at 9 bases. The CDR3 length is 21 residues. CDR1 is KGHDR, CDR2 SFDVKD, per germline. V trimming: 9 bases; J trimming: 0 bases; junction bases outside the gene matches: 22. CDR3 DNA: TGTGCCACCGGTGTGCTCCCGACCCGGGACAGGGCACCCCCAACTAATGAAAAACTGTTTTTT. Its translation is CATGVLPTRDRAPPTNEKLFF.

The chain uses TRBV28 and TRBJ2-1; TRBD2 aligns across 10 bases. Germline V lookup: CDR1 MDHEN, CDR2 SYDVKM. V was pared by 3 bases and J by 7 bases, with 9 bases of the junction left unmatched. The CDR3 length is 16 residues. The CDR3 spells CASSLGGASGRNEQFF. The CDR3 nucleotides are TGTGCCAGCAGTTTGGGGGGGGCTAGCGGGAGAAATGAGCAGTTCTTC.

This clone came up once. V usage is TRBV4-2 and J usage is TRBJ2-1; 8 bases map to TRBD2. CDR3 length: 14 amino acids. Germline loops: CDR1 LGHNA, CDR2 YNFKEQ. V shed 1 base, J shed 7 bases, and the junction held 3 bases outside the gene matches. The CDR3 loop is CASSQVSSGNEQFF. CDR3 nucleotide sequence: TGTGCCAGCAGCCAAGTTTCTAGCGGGAATGAGCAGTTCTTC.

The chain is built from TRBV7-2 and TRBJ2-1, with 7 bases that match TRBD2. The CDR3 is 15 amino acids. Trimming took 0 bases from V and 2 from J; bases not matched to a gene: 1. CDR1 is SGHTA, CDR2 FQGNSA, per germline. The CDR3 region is CASSLAGGAYNEQFF. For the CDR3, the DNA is TGTGCCAGCAGCTTAGCGGGAGGGGCCTACAATGAGCAGTTCTTC.

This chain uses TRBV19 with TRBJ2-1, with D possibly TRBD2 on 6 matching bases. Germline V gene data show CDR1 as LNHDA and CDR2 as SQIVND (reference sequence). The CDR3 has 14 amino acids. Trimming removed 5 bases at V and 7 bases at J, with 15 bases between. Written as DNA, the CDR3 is TGTGCCAGTAGTCCGTCTCGGACTAAGAATGAGCAGTTCTTC. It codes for CASSPSRTKNEQFF.

Here the CDR3 reads CASSQTGAGTEAFF. CDR3 DNA sequence: TGTGCCAGCAGCCAAACAGGGGCGGGAACTGAAGCTTTCTTT. The gene calls are TRBV3-1 (or the pseudogene TRBV3-2) and TRBJ1-1; 7 bases match TRBD1. CDR1 LGHDT and CDR2 YNNKEL come from the germline V gene (reference sequence). The ends lost 2 bases at V and 5 bases at J; junction bases unmatched: 5. This CDR3 region has 14 residues.

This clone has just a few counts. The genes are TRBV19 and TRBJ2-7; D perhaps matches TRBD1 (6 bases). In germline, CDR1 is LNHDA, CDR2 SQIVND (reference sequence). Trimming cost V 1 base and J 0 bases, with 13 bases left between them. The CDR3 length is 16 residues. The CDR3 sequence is CASSIVGQGSSYEQYF. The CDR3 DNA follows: TGTGCCAGTAGTATAGTTGGGCAGGGGAGCTCCTACGAGCAGTACTTC.

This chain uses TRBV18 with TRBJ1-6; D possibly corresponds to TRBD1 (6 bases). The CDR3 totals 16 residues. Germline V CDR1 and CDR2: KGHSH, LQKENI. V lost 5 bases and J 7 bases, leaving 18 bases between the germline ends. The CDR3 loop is CASSGDPSGGNSPLHF. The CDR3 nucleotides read TGTGCCAGCTCAGGGGATCCCTCGGGGGGCAATTCACCCCTCCACTTT.

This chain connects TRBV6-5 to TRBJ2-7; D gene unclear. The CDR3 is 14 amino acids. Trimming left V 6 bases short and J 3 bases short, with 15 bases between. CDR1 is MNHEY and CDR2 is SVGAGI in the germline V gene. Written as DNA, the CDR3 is TGTGCCAGCAGCGAGACTTTCGGCAGCTACGAGCAGTACTTC. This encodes CASSETFGSYEQYF.

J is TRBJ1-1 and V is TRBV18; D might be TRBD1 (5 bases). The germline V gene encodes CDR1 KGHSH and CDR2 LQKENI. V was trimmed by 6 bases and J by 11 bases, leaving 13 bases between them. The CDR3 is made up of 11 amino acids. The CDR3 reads CASSSQGRAFF. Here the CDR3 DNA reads TGTGCCAGCTCTTCCCAGGGAAGGGCTTTCTTT. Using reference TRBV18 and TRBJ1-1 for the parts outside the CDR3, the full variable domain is NAGVMQNPRHLVRRRGQEARLRCSPMKGHSHVYWYRQLPEEGLKFMVYLQKENIIDESGMPKERFSAEFPKEGPSILRIQQVVRGDSAAYFCASSSQGRAFFGQGTRLTVV.

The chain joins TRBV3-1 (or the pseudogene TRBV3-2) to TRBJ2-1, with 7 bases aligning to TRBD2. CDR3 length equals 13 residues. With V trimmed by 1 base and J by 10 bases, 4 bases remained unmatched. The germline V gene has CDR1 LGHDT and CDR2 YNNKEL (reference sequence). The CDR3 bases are TGTGCCAGCAGCCAAGTGGGAGGGAGGGAGCAGTTCTTC. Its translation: CASSQVGGREQFF.

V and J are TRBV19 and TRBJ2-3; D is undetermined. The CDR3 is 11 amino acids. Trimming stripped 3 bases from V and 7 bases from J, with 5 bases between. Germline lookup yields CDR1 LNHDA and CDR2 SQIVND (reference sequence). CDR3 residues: CASSIWHTQYF. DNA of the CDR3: TGTGCCAGTAGTATTTGGCATACGCAGTATTTT.

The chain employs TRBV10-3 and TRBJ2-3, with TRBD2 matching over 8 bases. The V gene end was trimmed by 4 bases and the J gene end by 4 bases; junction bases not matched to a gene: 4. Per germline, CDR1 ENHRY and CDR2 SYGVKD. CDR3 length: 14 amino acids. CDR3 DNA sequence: TGTGCCATCAGTGCCGGACTAGCCGCAGATACGCAGTATTTT. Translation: CAISAGLAADTQYF.

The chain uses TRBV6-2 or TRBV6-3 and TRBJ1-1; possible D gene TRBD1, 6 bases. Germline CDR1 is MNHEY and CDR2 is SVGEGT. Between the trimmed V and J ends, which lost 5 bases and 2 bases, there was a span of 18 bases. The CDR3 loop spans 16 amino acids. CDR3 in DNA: TGTGCCAGCAGTCCCTCCATCGACAGGCTTAACACTGAAGCTTTCTTT. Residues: CASSPSIDRLNTEAFF.

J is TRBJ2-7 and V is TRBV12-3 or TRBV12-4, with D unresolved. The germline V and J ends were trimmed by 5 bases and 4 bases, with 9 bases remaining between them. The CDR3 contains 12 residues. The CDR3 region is CASSPGSYEQYF. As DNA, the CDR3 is TGTGCCAGCAGTCCAGGCTCGTACGAGCAGTACTTC.

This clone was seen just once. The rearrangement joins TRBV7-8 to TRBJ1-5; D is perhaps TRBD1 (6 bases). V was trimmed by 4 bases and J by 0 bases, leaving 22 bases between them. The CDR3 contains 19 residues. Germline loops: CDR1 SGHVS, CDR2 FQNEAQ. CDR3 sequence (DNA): TGTGCCAGCAGCTCGCGACTTGACAGGTGGGGTTATAGCAATCAGCCCCAGCATTTT. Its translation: CASSSRLDRWGYSNQPQHF.

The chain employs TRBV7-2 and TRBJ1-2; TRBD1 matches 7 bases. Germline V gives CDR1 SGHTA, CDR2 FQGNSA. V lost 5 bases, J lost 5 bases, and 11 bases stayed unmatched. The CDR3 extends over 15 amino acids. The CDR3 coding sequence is TGTGCCAGCAGCGGGGCGGGCGAGGGGGCATATGGCTACACCTTC. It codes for CASSGAGEGAYGYTF.